These 4 T cell receptor beta chains were sequenced from one sample in a study of T cell clonotyping in hematopoietic cell transplantation. The repertoire was sequenced with immunoSEQ multiplex PCR; TCRdb's copy has only in-frame clones and lacks some. Of about 27,000 clones in the sample, more than 90% were seen once. The sequenced sample consisted of peripheral blood mononuclear cells. Every receptor here comes from a man aged 45-65 years in good health. Some clones in this sample may be carry-over from other donors' samples.

V is TRBV9 and J is TRBJ2-2; 8 bases map to TRBD2. Germline loops: CDR1 SGDLS, CDR2 YYNGEE. This CDR3 is 17 amino acids long. V lost 4 bases and J lost 4; bases outside the gene matches: 12. The CDR3 DNA reads as TGTGCCAGCAGCCCTAGCCCGGGGGGGGGAAGCACCGGGGAGCTGTTTTTT. Its translation is CASSPSPGGGSTGELFF. Supplemented by reference TRBV9 and TRBJ2-2, the full variable domain reads DSGVTQTPKHLITATGQRVTLRCSPRSGDLSVYWYQQSLDQGLQFLIQYYNGEERAKGNILERFSAQQFPDLHSELNLSSLELGDSALYFCASSPSPGGGSTGELFFGEGSRLTVL.

The chain joins TRBV7-9 to TRBJ1-6, with 7 bases identical to TRBD1. Germline V gives CDR1 SEHNR, CDR2 FQNEAQ (reference sequence). CDR3 length: 16 amino acids. V was clipped by 1 base and J by 8 bases; unmatched bases: 8. The CDR3 sequence is CASSLGQGHGDSPLHF. Written as DNA, the CDR3 is TGTGCCAGCAGCTTAGGACAGGGACACGGGGATTCACCCCTCCACTTT.

This clone was observed a single time. This chain links TRBV9 with TRBJ1-2; 7 bases line up with TRBD1. This CDR3 contains 14 residues. V shed 3 bases, J shed 2 bases, and the junction held 4 bases outside the gene matches. Germline-derived CDR1 and CDR2 are SGDLS and YYNGEE. The DNA of the CDR3 is TGTGCCAGCAGCGCGACAGGGCAGAACTATGGCTACACCTTC. Translation gives CASSATGQNYGYTF.

The gene calls are TRBV5-4 and TRBJ2-3; TRBD2 matches 9 bases. The CDR3 runs 14 residues. With 2 bases clipped from V and 6 bases from J, the junction kept 4 bases outside the gene matches. In germline, CDR1 is SGHNT, CDR2 YYREEE (reference sequence). The CDR3: CASSFPSGADTQYF. Written as DNA, the CDR3 is TGTGCCAGCAGCTTCCCTAGCGGGGCGGATACGCAGTATTTT.